The 11 T cell receptor beta chains below were found in one sample sequenced in a study of type 1 and type 2 diabetes patients. Genomic DNA was the PCR template. Multiplex PCR with 30 forward and 13 reverse primers amplified the TCR beta CDR3. TCRdb reprocessed the multiplex PCR reads via MiXCR and lists one record per CDR3 protein. This sample carries 280,000 or so distinct CDR3 sequences, 47% of them seen once, and the ten largest clones take approximately 15%. The specimen sequenced was peripheral blood mononuclear cells (PBMCs). The receptors derive from a man aged 18 to 35 with type 2 diabetes.

The CDR3 DNA reads as TGTGCCAGCAGCTCGGGACAGGCCACTCCCTCTGGGGCCAACGTCCTGACTTTC. Encoded protein: CASSSGQATPSGANVLTF. The rearrangement links TRBV9 to TRBJ2-6; 8 bases are shared with TRBD1. The CDR3 loop spans 18 amino acids. The V segment lost 4 bases and the J segment 0 bases; nucleotides outside the gene matches: 9. Germline V gives CDR1 SGDLS, CDR2 YYNGEE. The full variable domain, completed using reference TRBV9 and TRBJ2-6, is DSGVTQTPKHLITATGQRVTLRCSPRSGDLSVYWYQQSLDQGLQFLIQYYNGEERAKGNILERFSAQQFPDLHSELNLSSLELGDSALYFCASSSGQATPSGANVLTFGAGSRLTVL.

Of note for this clonotype: The junction departs from the called germline gene at one end, perhaps through a read error. This chain joins TRBV4-1 and TRBJ2-2; possibly TRBD2 for D (5 bases). Germline CDR1 is MGHRA and CDR2 is YSYEKL. The CDR3 sequence is 13 residues long. The chain's CDR3 is CASSQGNTGELYF. Here the CDR3 DNA reads TGCGCCAGCAGCCAAGGGAACACCGGGGAGCTGTATTTT.

The chain has TRBV4-2 and TRBJ2-5; 9 bases map to TRBD2. Germline V CDR1 and CDR2: LGHNA, YNFKEQ. The CDR3 sequence is 15 residues long. Trimming removed 5 bases from V and 6 bases from J; junction bases left unmatched: 10. CDR3: CASSFSGSGSKTQYF. The CDR3 DNA reads TGTGCCAGCAGCTTTTCGGGTAGCGGGAGTAAGACCCAGTACTTC.

This clonotype has only a few counts. The chain employs TRBV9 and TRBJ2-7, with D possibly matching TRBD2 (6 bases). The CDR3 is 17 residues long. Germline-derived CDR1 and CDR2 are SGDLS and YYNGEE. V dropped 0 bases and J dropped 3 bases, with 19 bases sitting between them. CDR3 in amino acids: CASSVGRGQAALYEQYF. CDR3 DNA sequence: TGTGCCAGCAGCGTAGGGAGGGGTCAGGCCGCCCTCTACGAGCAGTACTTC.

This chain uses TRBV19 with TRBJ2-2, with TRBD1 identical over 7 bases. The V gene end was trimmed by 7 bases and the J gene end by 4 bases; junction bases not matched to a gene: 12. The length of the CDR3 is 16 residues. Germline loops: CDR1 LNHDA, CDR2 SQIVND (reference sequence). The CDR3 DNA sequence: TGTGCCAGTATCCCCCCGGGGACAGAAAGCACCGGGGAGCTGTTTTTT. Protein: CASIPPGTESTGELFF.

CDR3 bases: TGTGCCAGCAGCTGGGGGACGGACTACGAGCAGTACTTC. Translation: CASSWGTDYEQYF. The chain employs TRBV7-8 and TRBJ2-7; D could derive from TRBD1 or TRBD2 (5 bases each). This CDR3 comprises 13 residues. Germline V gene lookup returns CDR1 SGHVS and CDR2 FQNEAQ. Trimming removed 4 bases from V and 3 bases from J, with 10 bases in between.

This clonotype was seen at least ten times. The rearrangement uses TRBV15 and TRBJ1-1, with D hard to call. With 9 bases removed from V and 4 bases from J, the gap between germline ends came to 9 bases. Germline V gene sequence: CDR1 LNHNV, CDR2 YYDKDF (reference sequence). The CDR3 totals 11 residues. CDR3 sequence (DNA): TGTGCCACAGGAAGGGTCACTGAAGCTTTCTTT. This sequence encodes CATGRVTEAFF.

This sequence joins TRBV7-2 and TRBJ2-7; D remains ambiguous. The V gene's germline CDR1 is SGHTA and CDR2 FQGNSA. The CDR3 length is 14 residues. Trimming cost V 5 bases and J 5 bases, with 16 bases left between them. The CDR3 loop is CASSPTPGPHEQYF. CDR3 sequence (DNA): TGTGCCAGCAGCCCCACGCCGGGCCCCCACGAGCAGTACTTC.

This clonotype was seen a few times. The rearrangement links TRBV6-5 to TRBJ2-2; D unclear. CDR1 and CDR2 (germline): MNHEY, SVGAGI. V lost 5 bases to trimming and J lost 5 bases, with 6 bases between them. The CDR3 is 12 residues long. The CDR3 bases are TGTGCCAGCAGTGTTTTTACCGGGGAGCTGTTTTTT. Translating it yields CASSVFTGELFF.

This clonotype came up a few times. The chain recombines TRBV10-3 with TRBJ2-2; D may be TRBD2 (5 bases). The CDR3 spans 11 residues. The V end lost 11 bases, the J end lost 6 bases, and 10 bases lay between the germline ends. The germline V gene has CDR1 ENHRY and CDR2 SYGVKD. The CDR3 DNA sequence: TGTGCCGTCCGGGATGCCGGGGAGCTGTTTTTT. Protein: CAVRDAGELFF.

The rearrangement links TRBV4-1 to TRBJ2-3; tentatively, D is TRBD2 (6 bases). V was shortened by 1 base and J by 1 base, with 9 bases between the two germline ends. This CDR3 is 15 amino acids long. Germline assignment: CDR1 MGHRA and CDR2 YSYEKL. DNA of the CDR3: TGCGCCAGCAGCCAAGGTCCGGGGGGCACAGATACGCAGTATTTT. Translating gives CASSQGPGGTDTQYF.